This TCR beta chain was identified in a study of cytomegalovirus exposure and HLA in healthy donors. Notes on the study in general: Researchers reported from a later analysis that most CMV-associated TCR beta chains appeared HLA-restricted.

The PCR employed 60 Vbeta primers together with 13 Jbeta primers. Method: immunoSEQ multiplex PCR; TCRdb's copy keeps in-frame clones and lacks some. The table lists some 180,000 clones, around 75% of them singletons. Per the germline V gene, CDR1 is LNHNV and CDR2 is YYDKDF (reference sequence). Trimming stripped 1 base from V and 0 bases from J, with 9 bases between. The CDR3 covers 15 residues. Remarks on this clone: Its antigen remains unidentified.

This clonotype was sampled from a male donor in good health and CMV-seronegative. The chain carries TRBV15 and TRBJ1-2; the D is unclear. The sequenced sample consisted of PBMCs. The DNA for the CDR3 is TGTGCCACCAGCAGAGTGACACCATCTAACTATGGCTACACCTTC. Translating it yields CATSRVTPSNYGYTF. Using reference TRBV15 and TRBJ1-2 for the parts outside the CDR3, the full variable domain is DAMVIQNPRYQVTQFGKPVTLSCSQTLNHNVMYWYQQKSSQAPKLLFHYYDKDFNNEADTPDNFQSRRPNTSFCFLDIRSPGLGDTAMYLCATSRVTPSNYGYTFGSGTRLTVV.